This T cell receptor (beta chain) was documented in a study of T cells in Graves' hyperthyroidism and ophthalmopathy. Patients with ophthalmopathy all had a Clinical Activity Score of at least 3, a NOSPECS grade of at least 4 and duration under 3 months. Clinicians diagnosed patients from clinical symptoms, serum thyroxine and TRAb, thyroid ultrasound and orbital computed tomography. The germline V gene encodes CDR1 SGHTA and CDR2 FQGNSA. The V gene lost 4 bases and the J gene lost 0 bases, with 12 bases spanning the gap. The CDR3 runs to 16 residues. From RNA transcripts, TCR beta CDR3 regions were amplified. Primed by the HTBI set, a first-round RT-PCR was run on the TCR CDR3. MiXCR, run by TCRdb on the multiplex PCR reads, gives a single entry per CDR3 protein. The profile covers under 350,000 distinct CDR3 sequences, with about 17% appearing a single time and approximately 60% taken by the ten largest.

Findings and caveats of the study: In blood, most of the thyroid clonotypes expanded above 0.001 were also present.

This clonotype was counted only a few times. Its antigen remains unknown. Sequencing input: blood. The origin of this receptor is a woman aged 55-70 years with Graves' ophthalmopathy. This sequence joins TRBV7-2 and TRBJ2-2; no definite D call. DNA of the CDR3: TGTGCCAGCAGCTCAGCAGGTTTTACGAACACCGGGGAGCTGTTTTTT. Its protein product is CASSSAGFTNTGELFF.